The 28 T cell receptor beta chains below all came from one sample that was sequenced in a study of technical replicates of blood from a few donors. Only in-frame clones appear in the TCRdb table, and some are missing; sequencing was by immunoSEQ multiplex PCR. This sample has 75,000 to 90,000 clones, with 92% found just once. The sample comprised T cells isolated from PBMCs. Receptors originate from a human donor in good health.

The genes are TRBV7-2 and TRBJ2-7, with 8 bases that match TRBD2. With 6 bases clipped from V and 3 bases from J, the junction kept 4 bases outside the gene matches. This CDR3 spans 13 amino acids. CDR1 SGHTA and CDR2 FQGNSA come from the germline V gene. In nucleotides, the CDR3 is TGTGCCAGCAGTCCGGGACTAGGCTACGAGCAGTACTTC. This translates into CASSPGLGYEQYF.

The chain carries TRBV7-3 and TRBJ2-1, with D hard to call. The V end was cut by 5 bases, the J end by 6 bases, with 11 bases between. The V gene's germline CDR1 is SGHTA and CDR2 FQGTGA. CDR3 length: 13 residues. The CDR3 DNA reads as TGTGCCAGCAGCCCCGCGGCGAGCAATGAGCAGTTCTTC. The encoded protein is CASSPAASNEQFF.

This rearrangement joins TRBV28 to TRBJ2-5; D gene ambiguous. Germline CDR1 reads MDHEN; CDR2 reads SYDVKM. CDR3 length equals 12 residues. Between the trimmed V and J ends, which lost 2 bases and 4 bases, there was a span of 5 bases. DNA for the CDR3: TGTGCCAGCAGTTTACTTCCAGAGACCCAGTACTTC. It is translated as CASSLLPETQYF.

The V call is TRBV6-1, the J call TRBJ2-7; 12 nucleotides match TRBD2. This CDR3 has 16 amino acids. V lost 2 bases, J lost 7 bases, and 9 bases stayed unmatched. Germline V gene sequence: CDR1 MNHNS, CDR2 SASEGT. Here the CDR3 DNA reads TGTGCCAGCAGTGAACTAGCGGGAGGGCCCTCGGGAGAGCAGTACTTC. It encodes CASSELAGGPSGEQYF.

V gene TRBV5-1 combines with J gene TRBJ2-7; 8 bases line up with TRBD2. CDR3 length: 14 residues. Per the germline V gene, CDR1 is SGHRS and CDR2 is YFSETQ. The ends lost 0 bases at V and 5 bases at J; junction bases unmatched: 4. The CDR3 DNA reads TGCGCCAGCAGCTTGGTGCGGGAGGCCCACGAGCAGTACTTC. Amino acid sequence: CASSLVREAHEQYF.

The chain is built from TRBV2 and TRBJ2-7; D might be TRBD1 (7 bases). Germline CDR1 SNHLY, CDR2 FYNNEI. This CDR3 spans 14 amino acids. V was trimmed by 10 bases and J by 0 bases, leaving 16 bases between them. CDR3 region: CAIEEGQSSYEQYF. Written as DNA, the CDR3 is TGTGCCATCGAGGAGGGACAGAGCTCCTACGAGCAGTACTTC.

This chain joins TRBV11-3 and TRBJ2-1; 8 bases map to TRBD1. The CDR3 totals 13 residues. With 4 bases clipped from V and 4 bases from J, the junction kept 0 bases outside the gene matches. Germline CDR1 is SGHNT and CDR2 is YENEEA. CDR3 sequence (DNA): TGTGCCAGCAGCTACAGGGGGTACAATGAGCAGTTCTTC. Protein product: CASSYRGYNEQFF.

The chain combines TRBV19 with TRBJ2-1, with 7 bases that match TRBD2. The CDR3 runs 15 residues. The V and J ends lost 0 bases and 4 bases, in that order; junction bases with no gene match: 3. The V gene's germline CDR1 is LNHDA and CDR2 SQIVND (reference sequence). Written as DNA, the CDR3 is TGTGCCAGTAGTATAGATGGGACTACTTACAATGAGCAGTTCTTC. Its translation: CASSIDGTTYNEQFF.

This clone was picked up one time. CDR3 in amino acids: CSVEDPDISGNTIYF. DNA for the CDR3: TGCAGCGTTGAAGATCCAGACATCTCTGGAAACACCATATATTTT. V and J are TRBV29-1 and TRBJ1-3; D call uncertain. The length of the CDR3 is 15 residues. Per the germline V gene, CDR1 is SQVTM and CDR2 is ANQGSEA. V lost 0 bases and J lost 0, with 9 bases in between.

The chain links TRBV19 to TRBJ1-2, with D tentatively TRBD1 (6 bases). CDR1 is LNHDA and CDR2 is SQIVND in the germline V gene (reference sequence). The V gene lost 3 bases and the J gene lost 3 bases, with 11 bases spanning the gap. The CDR3 consists of 14 residues. The CDR3 sequence is CASSILTGYYGYTF. For the CDR3, the DNA is TGTGCCAGTAGTATCTTGACAGGATACTATGGCTACACCTTC. Complete variable domain (other parts from reference TRBV19 and TRBJ1-2): DGGITQSPKYLFRKEGQNVTLSCEQNLNHDAMYWYRQDPGQGLRLIYYSQIVNDFQKGDIAEGYSVSREKKESFPLTVTSAQKNPTAFYLCASSILTGYYGYTFGSGTRLTVV.

The rearrangement uses TRBV7-9 and TRBJ2-5; D perhaps matches TRBD2 (5 bases). V was pared by 6 bases and J by 3 bases, with 8 bases between. The CDR3 is 12 residues long. Germline assignment: CDR1 SEHNR and CDR2 FQNEAQ (reference sequence). DNA of the CDR3: TGTGCCAGCAGGAGGGTGGAAGAGACCCAGTACTTC. This gives the protein CASRRVEETQYF.

The rearrangement joins TRBV7-6 to TRBJ2-3; 8 nucleotides match TRBD2. Germline V gives CDR1 SGHVS, CDR2 FNYEAQ. This CDR3 comprises 17 residues. Germline trimming cut 2 bases from V and 4 bases from J; bases unmatched to any gene: 11. CDR3 residues: CASSLYIGREVADTQYF. DNA of the CDR3: TGTGCCAGCAGCTTATACATAGGGCGGGAGGTAGCAGATACGCAGTATTTT.

The chain couples TRBV5-1 to TRBJ2-5; TRBD2 matches at 12 bases. From germline, CDR1 is SGHRS and CDR2 YFSETQ. V gave up 0 bases and J gave up 2 bases; unmatched junction bases: 5. This CDR3 contains 17 residues. The CDR3 region has the DNA TGCGCCAGCAGCTTGGTTGGACTAGCGGGATTACAAGAGACCCAGTACTTC. Its protein product is CASSLVGLAGLQETQYF.

The CDR3 is CASSLDLGGGTEAFF. CDR3 sequence (DNA): TGTGCCAGCAGCTTAGATCTCGGGGGTGGCACTGAAGCTTTCTTT. This chain joins TRBV7-9 and TRBJ1-1; a weak D match, TRBD1 (5 bases). Trimming left V 1 base short and J 4 bases short, with 13 bases between. CDR1 is SEHNR and CDR2 is FQNEAQ in the germline V gene (reference sequence). The CDR3 length is 15 residues.

This rearrangement joins TRBV5-1 to TRBJ2-7, with 7 bases matching TRBD2. Germline values: CDR1 SGHRS, CDR2 YFSETQ. Unmatched junction bases numbered 12, after V lost 0 bases and J lost 6 bases. CDR3 length equals 16 residues. CDR3 sequence: CASSLDYGGRAREQYF. CDR3 DNA: TGCGCCAGCAGCTTGGATTATGGGGGGAGGGCCCGCGAGCAGTACTTC.

CDR3 DNA: TGTGCCAGCAGCCCGACACAGGGCGGCGAGCAGTACTTC. Translation: CASSPTQGGEQYF. J is TRBJ2-7 and V is TRBV9; D is possibly TRBD1 (6 bases). The CDR3 extends over 13 amino acids. V shed 4 bases and J shed 6 bases, with 14 bases lying between them. Germline values: CDR1 SGDLS, CDR2 YYNGEE.

The chain joins TRBV27 to TRBJ2-7; the D gene is possibly TRBD2 (5 bases). Germline CDR1 is MNHEY and CDR2 is SMNVEV (reference sequence). The CDR3 runs 11 residues. Trimming cost V 6 bases and J 5 bases, with 8 bases left between them. The CDR3 spells CASRGLNEQYF. DNA for the CDR3: TGTGCCAGCAGAGGACTCAACGAGCAGTACTTC.

The V and J genes are TRBV9 and TRBJ2-7, with D possibly matching TRBD2 (6 bases). Germline assignment: CDR1 SGDLS and CDR2 YYNGEE. The CDR3 is 15 amino acids. V was pared by 1 base and J by 2 bases, with 13 bases between. CDR3: CASSVSAGLTYEQYF. CDR3 DNA: TGTGCCAGCAGCGTATCTGCGGGGCTCACCTACGAGCAGTACTTC.

CDR3 protein: CASSRGLNTEAFF. CDR3 DNA: TGTGCCAGCAGTAGGGGGCTAAACACTGAAGCTTTCTTT. The genes are TRBV27 and TRBJ1-1, with 7 bases aligning to TRBD1. The V segment lost 5 bases and the J segment 2 bases; nucleotides outside the gene matches: 2. CDR3 length: 13 residues. Germline CDR1 reads MNHEY; CDR2 reads SMNVEV (reference sequence).

This chain links TRBV4-1 with TRBJ2-7; 7 nucleotides line up with TRBD1. The J segment lost 2 bases and the V segment lost 3 bases, leaving 7 bases of the junction unmatched. This CDR3 spans 15 amino acids. Per the germline V gene, CDR1 is MGHRA and CDR2 is YSYEKL. The CDR3 DNA reads as TGCGCCAGCAGCCAGACAGGGCCAGGCACCTACGAGCAGTACTTC. Protein: CASSQTGPGTYEQYF.

This clone occurred once. The gene calls are TRBV14 and TRBJ2-1, with D possibly matching TRBD2 (5 bases). Germline CDR1 reads SGHDN; CDR2 reads FVKESK. V was clipped by 4 bases and J by 3 bases, with 13 bases between them. CDR3 size: 15 residues. CDR3 loop: CASSRSPDFYNEQFF. The CDR3 DNA is TGTGCCAGCAGCCGAAGTCCGGACTTCTACAATGAGCAGTTCTTC.

The chain uses TRBV7-9 and TRBJ1-2; D remains unclear. Per germline, CDR1 SEHNR and CDR2 FQNEAQ (reference sequence). V was shortened by 5 bases and J by 0 bases, with 10 bases between the two germline ends. This CDR3 region has 14 residues. CDR3 sequence reads: CASSAPIANYGYTF. The CDR3 DNA is TGTGCCAGCAGCGCACCGATAGCTAACTATGGCTACACCTTC.

This sequence joins TRBV19 and TRBJ2-3; TRBD2 aligns across 13 bases. V lost 4 bases, J lost 2 bases, and 3 bases stayed unmatched. Germline V gene sequence: CDR1 LNHDA, CDR2 SQIVND (reference sequence). The CDR3 is 16 amino acids. This chain's CDR3 is CASSRGLAGTTDTQYF. Written as DNA, the CDR3 is TGTGCCAGTAGTAGGGGACTAGCGGGAACCACAGATACGCAGTATTTT.

The V and J genes are TRBV19 and TRBJ2-2; 7 bases line up with TRBD2. After removal of 7 bases from V and 5 bases from J, the junction contained 13 bases not matched to a gene. Germline CDR1 reads LNHDA; CDR2 reads SQIVND (reference sequence). The CDR3 sequence is 16 residues long. This chain's CDR3 is CASIPSPGLTTGELFF. DNA of the CDR3: TGTGCCAGTATCCCTTCTCCGGGACTAACAACCGGGGAGCTGTTTTTT.

J is TRBJ2-1 and V is TRBV30, with TRBD1 matching 9 bases. In germline, CDR1 is GTSNPN, CDR2 SVGIG (reference sequence). This CDR3 is built from 12 residues. The V segment lost 4 bases and the J segment 10 bases; nucleotides outside the gene matches: 5. CDR3 nucleotides: TGTGCCTGGATCACAGGGGGCGCAGAGCAGTTCTTC. It specifies CAWITGGAEQFF.

J is TRBJ2-7 and V is TRBV4-2, with D perhaps TRBD2 (5 bases). This CDR3 is 15 amino acids long. The germline V gene has CDR1 LGHNA and CDR2 YNFKEQ. V lost 1 base, J lost 2 bases, and 12 bases lay in between. The CDR3 nucleotides read TGTGCCAGCAGCCAAGGGACTCTTGAAGCCTACGAGCAGTACTTC. Amino acids: CASSQGTLEAYEQYF.

This rearrangement joins TRBV7-8 to TRBJ2-7; 9 bases align to TRBD2. Germline CDR1 reads SGHVS; CDR2 reads FQNEAQ. The CDR3 runs to 17 residues. Trimming at V came to 5 bases and at J to 6 bases, leaving 17 bases not matched to a gene. The CDR3 nucleotides are TGTGCCAGCAGCCCTAGCCGATATAGTAGCGGGAGTACCGAGCAGTACTTC. It is translated as CASSPSRYSSGSTEQYF.

The chain joins TRBV11-2 to TRBJ1-2, with D unclear. Per the germline V gene, CDR1 is SGHAT and CDR2 is FQNNGV. CDR3 length equals 15 residues. V lost 1 base to trimming and J lost 2 bases, with 11 bases between them. The CDR3 nucleotides are TGTGCCAGCAGCTTAGGGCTGGCGGGAAACTATGGCTACACCTTC. Protein: CASSLGLAGNYGYTF.